Reported below is one T cell receptor beta chain. What it binds is not known. The CDR3 runs 16 residues. The ends were cut back, 4 bases at V and 2 bases at J, with 18 bases in the middle. CDR1 is SGHNT and CDR2 is YYREEE in the germline V gene (reference sequence). The table came from immunoSEQ multiplex PCR; TCRdb's copy has only in-frame clones and leaves some out. Of roughly 160,000 clones detected, roughly 92% appear once; the ten largest clones hold 1.6%. These data belong to a study of T cell responses to AZD1222 COVID-19 vaccine. General observations from the study: Clonal diversity may have been underestimated, and the donors were mostly white British, with more females than males. Reportedly, nearly half the spike-specific TCRs target unmutated variant regions. After two AZD1222 doses, spike-specific TCR breadth and depth rose versus day 0. Mapped onto spike, vaccine-associated CD4 TCRs spanned it and were dominant at 160-218 and 743-854.

The receptor was isolated from an adult in good health. This specimen was peripheral blood, taken on day 0 of AZD1222 vaccination. The chain uses TRBV5-4 and TRBJ1-2; D gene uncertain. CDR3: CASSEGWAGSNYGYTF. In DNA, the CDR3 is TGTGCCAGCAGCGAAGGCTGGGCAGGCTCGAACTATGGCTACACCTTC.